Listed here are 20 T cell receptor beta chains from one sample, sequenced in a study of blood T cell repertoires in COVID-19. Method: immunoSEQ multiplex PCR; TCRdb's copy keeps in-frame clones and lacks some. This sample has about 200,000 clones; 94% occur once, and the top ten carry about 0.8%. Sequencing was carried out using peripheral blood. The receptors were gathered from a man aged 25-40 years with COVID-19, enrolled during active disease.

The chain combines TRBV27 with TRBJ1-4; D possibly corresponds to TRBD1 (5 bases). The germline V and J ends were trimmed by 11 bases and 6 bases, with 10 bases remaining between them. CDR3 length: 11 amino acids. Germline-derived CDR1 and CDR2 are MNHEY and SMNVEV (reference sequence). In DNA, the CDR3 is TGTGCCTCTCCCAGGGATGAAAAACTGTTTTTT. Amino acid sequence: CASPRDEKLFF.

This chain links TRBV5-1 with TRBJ2-1; TRBD2 matches 10 bases. Germline assignment: CDR1 SGHRS and CDR2 YFSETQ. The CDR3 is 15 residues long. The ends lost 1 base at V and 6 bases at J; junction bases unmatched: 4. CDR3 bases: TGCGCCAGCAGCTTGCCCCTAGCGGGGGCCAATGAGCAGTTCTTC. Translation: CASSLPLAGANEQFF.

The chain links TRBV7-9 to TRBJ2-7; D may be TRBD1 (6 bases). CDR3 size: 15 residues. The germline V and J ends were trimmed by 5 bases and 5 bases, with 19 bases remaining between them. Germline V lookup: CDR1 SEHNR, CDR2 FQNEAQ (reference sequence). The CDR3 DNA reads as TGTGCCAGCAGCGTACAGGGAACACTCGGACACGAGCAGTACTTC. It translates to CASSVQGTLGHEQYF.

This clone has only one observation. The rearrangement uses TRBV6-5 and TRBJ2-1; 7 positions match TRBD1. Germline V gives CDR1 MNHEY, CDR2 SVGAGI. Trimming cost V 2 bases and J 2 bases; bases outside gene matches: 3. The CDR3 is 15 amino acids. CDR3 DNA sequence: TGTGCCAGCAGTTACGAGGGGGCAACCTACAATGAGCAGTTCTTC. Translating it yields CASSYEGATYNEQFF.

This clone was counted a single time. CDR3 region: CATSSLAGSYGYTF. DNA for the CDR3: TGTGCCACCAGCAGTCTCGCGGGGAGCTATGGCTACACCTTC. This rearrangement joins TRBV15 to TRBJ1-2; no reliable D call. The CDR3 extends over 14 amino acids. V dropped 3 bases and J dropped 4 bases, with 12 bases sitting between them. From germline, CDR1 is LNHNV and CDR2 YYDKDF (reference sequence).

The J gene is TRBJ2-1, the V gene TRBV5-1; TRBD1 matches at 10 bases. Germline assignment: CDR1 SGHRS and CDR2 YFSETQ. The junction had 10 bases not matched to a gene; V was cut back by 4 bases and J by 3 bases. This CDR3 spans 17 amino acids. CDR3 in DNA: TGCGCCAGCAGCCCCGGACAGGGGGTCCCCCTCTACAATGAGCAGTTCTTC. This sequence encodes CASSPGQGVPLYNEQFF.

The chain is built from TRBV28 and TRBJ2-7; weak D call: TRBD1 (5 bases). The V gene's germline CDR1 is MDHEN and CDR2 SYDVKM. The CDR3 covers 12 residues. V gave up 5 bases and J gave up 5 bases, with 10 bases separating them. CDR3 residues: CASSRWGNEQYF. Written as DNA, the CDR3 is TGTGCCAGCAGTCGCTGGGGCAACGAGCAGTACTTC.

This rearrangement joins TRBV28 to TRBJ2-3, with a possible D match to TRBD2 (6 bases). Germline-derived CDR1 and CDR2 are MDHEN and SYDVKM. V gave up 11 bases and J gave up 1 base, with 13 bases separating them. The CDR3 covers 13 residues. Here the CDR3 reads CASVRRGTDTQYF. The CDR3 region has the DNA TGTGCCTCGGTGCGGAGGGGCACAGATACGCAGTATTTT. Supplemented by reference TRBV28 and TRBJ2-3, the full variable domain reads DVKVTQSSRYLVKRTGEKVFLECVQDMDHENMFWYRQDPGLGLRLIYFSYDVKMKEKGDIPEGYSVSREKKERFSLILESASTNQTSMYLCASVRRGTDTQYFGPGTRLTVL.

The genes are TRBV7-2 and TRBJ2-2; possible D gene TRBD2, 6 bases. There are 16 residues in the CDR3. V lost 3 bases and J lost 3, with 14 bases in between. Germline-derived CDR1 and CDR2 are SGHTA and FQGNSA. In nucleotides, the CDR3 is TGTGCCAGCAGCTTGACGGTGCGGGGAGACACCGGGGAGCTGTTTTTT. Residues: CASSLTVRGDTGELFF.

The chain links TRBV18 to TRBJ1-4; no definite D call. CDR3 size: 11 residues. V was clipped by 5 bases and J by 8 bases, with 6 bases between them. Germline V gene sequence: CDR1 KGHSH, CDR2 LQKENI. The CDR3 DNA reads TGTGCCAGCTCATCCTTAGAAAAACTGTTTTTT. Amino acids: CASSSLEKLFF.

V is TRBV11-2 and J is TRBJ2-5, with D perhaps TRBD2 (6 bases). Trimming shortened V by 1 base and J by 2 bases, and 17 bases separated the two germline ends. The germline V gene encodes CDR1 SGHAT and CDR2 FQNNGV. The CDR3 runs 17 residues. The CDR3 loop reads CASSLGLGGVFQETQYF. The CDR3 DNA reads as TGTGCCAGCAGCTTAGGTCTTGGCGGGGTTTTTCAAGAGACCCAGTACTTC.

This clone was detected only once. V gene TRBV6-1 combines with J gene TRBJ2-7, with TRBD1 as a possible D gene (5 bases). V was cut by 3 bases and J by 3 bases, with 15 bases left in between. CDR3 length: 15 amino acids. CDR1 MNHNS and CDR2 SASEGT come from the germline V gene. The DNA of the CDR3 is TGTGCCAGCAGTGAGGGGCAGGAGAGGATCTACGAGCAGTACTTC. It codes for CASSEGQERIYEQYF.

The chain's CDR3 is CAWSELTGYGYGYTF. The CDR3 DNA sequence: TGTGCCTGGAGTGAATTGACAGGGTACGGGTATGGCTACACCTTC. V gene TRBV30 combines with J gene TRBJ1-2, with 7 bases identical to TRBD1. V lost 1 base, J lost 5 bases, and 10 bases stayed unmatched. This CDR3 has 15 amino acids. Looked up from germline, CDR1 is GTSNPN and CDR2 is SVGIG (reference sequence). The full variable domain, in which reference TRBV30 and TRBJ1-2 provide the parts outside the CDR3, is SQTIHQWPATLVQPVGSPLSLECTVEGTSNPNLYWYRQAAGRGLQLLFYSVGIGQISSEVPQNLSASRPQDRQFILSSKKLLLSDSGFYLCAWSELTGYGYGYTFGSGTRLTVV.

The chain carries TRBV25-1 and TRBJ2-7; 10 positions agree with TRBD1. CDR3 size: 13 residues. CDR1 is MGHDK, CDR2 SYGVNS, per germline. With 6 bases clipped from V and 2 bases from J, the junction kept 1 base outside the gene matches. CDR3 bases: TGTGCCAGCAGGGGGACAGGGGCCTACGAGCAGTACTTC. Protein product: CASRGTGAYEQYF.

V and J are TRBV9 and TRBJ2-1; perhaps TRBD1 as D (5 bases). Per the germline V gene, CDR1 is SGDLS and CDR2 is YYNGEE. The CDR3 loop spans 14 amino acids. Trimming cost V 4 bases and J 8 bases, with 16 bases left between them. The CDR3 here is CASSLDTPRHEQFF. Written as DNA, the CDR3 is TGTGCCAGCAGCCTGGACACTCCTCGGCATGAGCAGTTCTTC. Based on the CDR3 plus reference TRBV9 and TRBJ2-1, the full variable domain is DSGVTQTPKHLITATGQRVTLRCSPRSGDLSVYWYQQSLDQGLQFLIQYYNGEERAKGNILERFSAQQFPDLHSELNLSSLELGDSALYFCASSLDTPRHEQFFGPGTRLTVL.

CDR3 residues: CASSLKPGELFF. Written as DNA, the CDR3 is TGCGCCAGCAGCTTAAAGCCCGGGGAGCTGTTTTTT. The V call is TRBV5-1, the J call TRBJ2-2; D is undetermined. This CDR3 spans 12 amino acids. The ends were cut back, 2 bases at V and 6 bases at J, with 5 bases in the middle. Germline CDR1 and CDR2: SGHRS and YFSETQ.

This chain links TRBV19 with TRBJ1-2; 7 positions match TRBD1. This CDR3 is 13 amino acids long. Germline V gives CDR1 LNHDA, CDR2 SQIVND (reference sequence). The V gene end was trimmed by 2 bases and the J gene end by 6 bases; junction bases not matched to a gene: 3. The CDR3 region is CASSISTGNGYTF. CDR3 coding DNA: TGTGCCAGTAGTATATCGACAGGGAATGGCTACACCTTC.

The chain recombines TRBV19 with TRBJ1-3; D not resolved. Trimming shortened V by 4 bases and J by 0 bases, and 13 bases separated the two germline ends. The germline gives CDR1 LNHDA, CDR2 SQIVND (reference sequence). This CDR3 region has 16 residues. CDR3 DNA sequence: TGTGCCAGTAGTAAATTCGGACTCGTCTCTGGAAACACCATATATTTT. It yields the protein CASSKFGLVSGNTIYF.

The count of this clone is one. V and J are TRBV19 and TRBJ2-4, with D possibly TRBD1 on 5 matching bases. Germline CDR1 reads LNHDA; CDR2 reads SQIVND (reference sequence). Trimming took 4 bases from V and 12 from J, leaving 28 bases between them. The CDR3 contains 17 residues. CDR3 loop: CASSRGSGRAQRNSQYF. CDR3 nucleotides: TGTGCCAGTAGTAGGGGATCGGGCAGGGCCCAACGCAATTCTCAGTACTTC.

The gene calls are TRBV3-1 (or the pseudogene TRBV3-2) and TRBJ1-4; TRBD1 matches 7 bases. Trimming at V came to 4 bases and at J to 8 bases, leaving 10 bases not matched to a gene. This CDR3 region has 15 residues. Germline CDR1 and CDR2: LGHDT and YNNKEL (reference sequence). The CDR3 nucleotides read TGTGCCAGCAGCCCATCCGGGACAGTGGGAGAAAAACTGTTTTTT. It translates to CASSPSGTVGEKLFF.